The 12 T cell receptor beta chains listed next were all sequenced from one sample in a study of blood T cell repertoires in COVID-19. Assay: immunoSEQ multiplex PCR; the TCRdb copy retains only in-frame clones and omits some. The repertoire holds just over 95,000 clones, with 82% as singletons. The sequenced material came from peripheral blood. The receptors stem from a man older than 75 with acute or convalescent COVID-19.

The chain carries TRBV5-1 and TRBJ2-3; no clear D. The CDR3 totals 11 residues. The V gene's germline CDR1 is SGHRS and CDR2 YFSETQ. V lost 4 bases and J lost 3, with 3 bases in between. In DNA form, the CDR3 reads TGCGCCAGCAGCCATACAGATACGCAGTATTTT. This codes for CASSHTDTQYF.

This rearrangement joins TRBV6-5 to TRBJ1-6; D is undetermined. This CDR3 region has 11 residues. Trimming stripped 8 bases from V and 10 bases from J, with 9 bases between. Germline V gene sequence: CDR1 MNHEY, CDR2 SVGAGI. For the CDR3, the DNA is TGTGCCAGCCGGCTCGGGTCACCCCTCCACTTT. Translation gives CASRLGSPLHF.

The chain uses TRBV18 and TRBJ2-7; no firm D call. Germline V CDR1 and CDR2: KGHSH, LQKENI. This CDR3 contains 11 residues. V was cut by 6 bases and J by 5 bases, with 8 bases left in between. The chain's CDR3 is CASSSTHEQYF. CDR3 bases: TGTGCCAGCTCCTCTACCCACGAGCAGTACTTC.

The chain is built from TRBV4-3 and TRBJ2-1, with 7 bases that match TRBD2. The trim removed 0 bases at V and 2 bases at J, leaving 4 bases unmatched. There are 16 residues in the CDR3. Germline V gene data show CDR1 as LGHNA and CDR2 as YSLEER. CDR3 in DNA: TGCGCCAGCAGCCAAGAAGGACTAGGGACCTACAATGAGCAGTTCTTC. Its protein is CASSQEGLGTYNEQFF.

This chain uses TRBV2 with TRBJ2-5; TRBD2 matches at 7 bases. The CDR3 is 13 residues long. J was trimmed by 5 bases and V by 8 bases; bases with no gene match: 8. Germline V lookup: CDR1 SNHLY, CDR2 FYNNEI. The CDR3 sequence: CASWGGRGETQYF. The CDR3, as DNA: TGTGCCAGCTGGGGGGGACGGGGGGAGACCCAGTACTTC.

The V and J genes are TRBV28 and TRBJ1-3; tentative D call: TRBD1 (5 bases). Trimming shortened V by 7 bases and J by 4 bases, and 17 bases separated the two germline ends. CDR1 is MDHEN, CDR2 SYDVKM, per germline. The CDR3 totals 15 residues. The CDR3 DNA reads as TGTGCCAGCAACCTCGGGGAGGGGTTCGGAAACACCATATATTTT. This translates into CASNLGEGFGNTIYF.

The chain joins TRBV6-5 to TRBJ2-5, with D possibly matching TRBD1 (7 bases). The CDR3 covers 15 residues. Germline assignment: CDR1 MNHEY and CDR2 SVGAGI. V was trimmed by 2 bases and J by 2 bases, leaving 12 bases between them. CDR3 loop: CASSYAGQLQETQYF. The CDR3 DNA reads TGTGCCAGCAGTTACGCGGGACAGCTACAAGAGACCCAGTACTTC.

This sequence joins TRBV5-4 and TRBJ2-7; TRBD2 is a possible D gene (6 bases). In germline, CDR1 is SGHNT, CDR2 YYREEE (reference sequence). V lost 4 bases and J 1 base, leaving 15 bases between the germline ends. The CDR3 has 15 residues. The CDR3 coding sequence is TGTGCCAGCAGCCCTCCCGGAGGAGGGTCCTACGAGCAGTACTTC. This sequence encodes CASSPPGGGSYEQYF.

The V gene is TRBV7-2, the J gene TRBJ2-2; TRBD1 matches at 8 bases. Germline V gives CDR1 SGHTA, CDR2 FQGNSA. V trimming: 1 base; J trimming: 8 bases; junction bases outside the gene matches: 9. This CDR3 is built from 16 residues. The CDR3 region has the DNA TGTGCCAGCAGCTTAGGACAGGGGTTCTTTCGTGGGGAGCTGTTTTTT. Translated: CASSLGQGFFRGELFF. The full variable domain, with the rest looked up from reference TRBV7-2 and TRBJ2-2, is GAGVSQSPSNKVTEKGKDVELRCDPISGHTALYWYRQSLGQGLEFLIYFQGNSAPDKSGLPSDRFSAERTGGSVSTLTIQRTQQEDSAVYLCASSLGQGFFRGELFFGEGSRLTVL.

The chain carries TRBV5-4 and TRBJ2-7; 12 positions match TRBD1. The CDR3 consists of 15 residues. Trimming took 3 bases from V and 5 from J; bases not matched to a gene: 6. CDR1 SGHNT and CDR2 YYREEE come from the germline V gene (reference sequence). CDR3 sequence (DNA): TGTGCCAGCAGCTGGGGACAGGGGGCACCCCACGAGCAGTACTTC. Protein sequence: CASSWGQGAPHEQYF. The complete variable domain, with remaining parts taken from reference TRBV5-4 and TRBJ2-7, reads ETGVTQSPTHLIKTRGQQVTLRCSSQSGHNTVSWYQQALGQGPQFIFQYYREEENGRGNFPPRFSGLQFPNYSSELNVNALELDDSALYLCASSWGQGAPHEQYFGPGTRLTVT.

This rearrangement joins TRBV5-8 to TRBJ1-1, with D unclear. Germline CDR1 reads SGHTS; CDR2 reads YDEGEE. CDR3 length: 14 amino acids. Trimming removed 4 bases at V and 1 base at J, with 11 bases between. CDR3: CASSLIRGNTEAFF. Here the CDR3 DNA reads TGTGCCAGCAGCCTGATCAGAGGGAACACTGAAGCTTTCTTT.

J is TRBJ2-7 and V is TRBV6-1; TRBD1 is a possible D gene (5 bases). The CDR3 spans 15 residues. V lost 3 bases, J lost 6 bases, and 18 bases lay in between. Germline V lookup: CDR1 MNHNS, CDR2 SASEGT. CDR3: CASSEKGRASGEQYF. The CDR3 DNA sequence: TGTGCCAGCAGTGAGAAGGGCAGGGCATCGGGCGAGCAGTACTTC.